A single sample is the source of the 30 T cell receptor beta chains below, sequenced in a study of blood T cells in healthy people across ages. Primed by a sample-barcoded 5' primer and a J-beta primer mix, a second PCR proceeded for roughly 6 to 12 cycles. MiXCR was run by TCRdb on the 5' RACE reads, yielding one entry per CDR3 protein. The sample includes around 1,600,000 distinct CDR3 sequences, about 45% seen only once; the top ten take 4%. Input material: blood. The receptor source for this set is a woman aged 18-29 years in good health.

This sequence joins TRBV10-3 and TRBJ1-1, with D unresolved. CDR3 length equals 15 residues. CDR1 ENHRY and CDR2 SYGVKD come from the germline V gene. Trimming removed 0 bases at V and 0 bases at J, with 8 bases between. The CDR3 DNA sequence: TGTGCCATCAGTGAGTCGCAGGTCATGAACACTGAAGCTTTCTTT. This translates into CAISESQVMNTEAFF.

A few counts support this clonotype. Here the CDR3 reads CAISPPGQGPSPTF. CDR3 sequence (DNA): TGTGCCATCAGCCCACCGGGACAGGGGCCCTCTCCCACCTTC. This chain joins TRBV10-3 and TRBJ1-2; TRBD1 agrees at 10 bases. CDR3 length: 14 amino acids. Germline values: CDR1 ENHRY, CDR2 SYGVKD. V shed 6 bases, J shed 13 bases, and the junction held 14 bases outside the gene matches.

V and J are TRBV28 and TRBJ1-1; 8 nucleotides align to TRBD1. Losses at the gene ends were 3 bases for V and 1 base for J; bases not matched to a gene: 7. The CDR3 covers 16 residues. Germline V gives CDR1 MDHEN, CDR2 SYDVKM. CDR3 in amino acids: CASSFPGQGGNTEAFF. In DNA form, the CDR3 reads TGTGCCAGCAGTTTCCCCGGACAGGGAGGGAACACTGAAGCTTTCTTT.

This clonotype was counted between two and nine times. This rearrangement joins TRBV20-1 to TRBJ1-5; D is unclear. The CDR3 covers 16 residues. The V and J ends lost 4 bases and 5 bases respectively, with 21 bases between them. Germline CDR1 DFQATT, CDR2 SNEGSKA (reference sequence). This chain's CDR3 is CSAKSAGRLSYQPQHF. For the CDR3, the DNA is TGCAGTGCTAAATCAGCGGGCCGACTGTCTTATCAGCCCCAGCATTTT.

The chain carries TRBV2 and TRBJ2-1; maybe TRBD2 (5 bases). The last part of the DNA fits TRBJ2-7 better; the J call may be wrong. The CDR3 is 17 residues long. Germline V gene data show CDR1 as SNHLY and CDR2 as FYNNEI. In DNA form, the CDR3 reads TGTGCCAGCAGCGGTGACAAACTAGGGAATTCCTACAATGAGCAGTACTTC. This codes for CASSGDKLGNSYNEQYF.

J is TRBJ2-7 and V is TRBV12-3 or TRBV12-4, with 9 bases identical to TRBD2. V gave up 2 bases and J gave up 10 bases; unmatched junction bases: 15. This CDR3 spans 16 amino acids. This CDR3 reads CASSLWASGVQDSQYF. The CDR3 DNA follows: TGTGCCAGCAGTTTATGGGCTAGCGGGGTACAAGACTCCCAGTACTTC.

Of note for this clonotype: Its ends do not fully match the called genes, so a read error is possible. V is TRBV12-3 or TRBV12-4 and J is TRBJ2-7, with D possibly TRBD2 on 5 matching bases. The CDR3 contains 14 residues. CDR3 residues: CDSSPRLRTYEQYF. CDR3 DNA: TGTGACAGCAGTCCCCGACTACGGACCTACGAGCAGTACTTC.

This clonotype was found a few times. The DNA of the CDR3 is TGTGCCAGCAGCCCCGGGGTTGGCGGGGGGTTCAAAGATACGCAGTATTTT. Its translation is CASSPGVGGGFKDTQYF. The chain uses TRBV7-2 and TRBJ2-3; TRBD2 agrees at 8 bases. Germline CDR1 and CDR2: SGHTA and FQGNSA. J was trimmed by 5 bases and V by 5 bases; bases with no gene match: 15. The CDR3 loop spans 17 amino acids.

The rearrangement joins TRBV20-1 to TRBJ1-4; no clear D. CDR3 length: 15 residues. Deletions cut 8 bases from V and 0 bases from J, with 16 bases between. From germline, CDR1 is DFQATT and CDR2 SNEGSKA (reference sequence). The CDR3 loop reads CSPLLLVATNEKLFF. CDR3 DNA: TGCAGTCCTCTACTACTTGTTGCAACTAATGAAAAACTGTTTTTT.

The chain links TRBV6-5 to TRBJ2-3; 8 positions match TRBD1. The ends lost 4 bases at V and 6 bases at J; junction bases unmatched: 9. The germline gives CDR1 MNHEY, CDR2 SVGAGI. This CDR3 region has 15 residues. CDR3 amino acids: CASSLMTGEDDTQYF. CDR3 DNA: TGTGCCAGCAGTTTAATGACAGGGGAAGATGATACGCAGTATTTT.

The genes are TRBV12-3 or TRBV12-4 and TRBJ2-5, with 7 bases that match TRBD1. V dropped 6 bases and J dropped 3; count of bases not matched to a gene: 4. The CDR3 runs to 13 residues. The CDR3 DNA reads as TGTGCCAGCAGAGCCGGGACAGAAGAGACCCAGTACTTC. Amino acids: CASRAGTEETQYF.

The chain joins TRBV10-3 to TRBJ2-4; 10 positions match TRBD2. The end of the DNA is better explained by TRBJ2-5, so the J call may be wrong. CDR1 is ENHRY, CDR2 SYGVKD, per germline. CDR3 length equals 16 residues. Here the CDR3 reads CAISESQRLAGETQYF. The CDR3 nucleotides read TGTGCCATCAGTGAGTCCCAAAGACTAGCGGGAGAGACCCAGTACTTC.

This clonotype has just a few counts. This rearrangement joins TRBV7-2 to TRBJ2-1; possible D gene TRBD2, 5 bases. The CDR3 totals 13 residues. The V end was cut by 5 bases, the J end by 8 bases, with 13 bases between. The germline V gene has CDR1 SGHTA and CDR2 FQGNSA. The chain's CDR3 is CASSMRAVDEQFF. CDR3 in DNA: TGTGCCAGCAGCATGCGGGCCGTTGATGAGCAGTTCTTC.

The chain recombines TRBV19 with TRBJ2-7; the D gene is possibly TRBD2 (5 bases). Germline CDR1 is LNHDA and CDR2 is SQIVND (reference sequence). V gave up 5 bases and J gave up 5 bases, with 13 bases separating them. This CDR3 comprises 13 residues. The CDR3 sequence: CASSLREGHEQYF. The DNA of the CDR3 is TGTGCCAGTAGTCTCCGCGAGGGCCACGAGCAGTACTTC.

The V call is TRBV7-8, the J call TRBJ2-7; D is undetermined. This CDR3 has 14 amino acids. V lost 5 bases and J lost 0, with 11 bases in between. Germline loops: CDR1 SGHVS, CDR2 FQNEAQ. This CDR3 reads CASSRLAASYEQYF. The CDR3 region has the DNA TGTGCCAGCAGCCGACTCGCGGCCTCCTACGAGCAGTACTTC.

This clonotype was observed a single time. An end of the junction does not agree with germline; a read error may underlie this. V is TRBV9 and J is TRBJ1-5; D gene uncertain. The germline V gene encodes CDR1 SGDLS and CDR2 YYNGEE. This CDR3 comprises 14 residues. The CDR3 DNA reads as TGTGCCGGCAGCGTAGTTCCAGGAGGTCAGCCCCAGCATTTT. Translated, it gives CAGSVVPGGQPQHF.

The genes are TRBV2 and TRBJ2-1, with D perhaps assigned TRBD1 or TRBD2 (5 bases each). With 1 base removed from V and 7 bases from J, the gap between germline ends came to 23 bases. The CDR3 totals 18 residues. Germline CDR1 is SNHLY and CDR2 is FYNNEI. In DNA form, the CDR3 reads TGTGCCAGCAGTGAAGGCCCCCCTTGGGGCCTCTCGGGAAATGAGCAGTTCTTC. Translated, it gives CASSEGPPWGLSGNEQFF.

This clonotype has a count of ten or more. The chain joins TRBV5-1 to TRBJ2-7; D not certain. Germline V gene sequence: CDR1 SGHRS, CDR2 YFSETQ. The CDR3 length is 13 residues. Trimming cost V 5 bases and J 0 bases, with 9 bases left between them. CDR3 amino acids: CASSRAISYEQYF. CDR3 nucleotides: TGCGCCAGCAGTCGTGCGATCTCCTACGAGCAGTACTTC.

Points on this clonotype: The CDR3 end shows no conserved phenylalanine or tryptophan, and so a read error is likely. The chain joins TRBV14 to TRBJ2-1, with 10 positions matching TRBD2. CDR1 is SGHDN and CDR2 is FVKESK in the germline V gene. This CDR3 has 15 residues. The junction had 6 bases not matched to a gene; V was cut back by 3 bases and J by 7 bases. The CDR3 loop reads CASSQIAGGRNEQFS. The CDR3 coding sequence is TGTGCCAGCAGCCAGATAGCGGGAGGAAGGAATGAGCAGTTCTCC.

This clonotype was seen a handful of times. The gene calls are TRBV29-1 and TRBJ2-1, with 13 bases lining up with TRBD2. CDR1 and CDR2 (germline): SQVTM, ANQGSEA. V was clipped by 1 base and J by 6 bases; unmatched bases: 0. The CDR3 is made up of 14 amino acids. CDR3 residues: CSVEGTSGSNEQFF. CDR3 nucleotide sequence: TGCAGCGTTGAAGGGACTAGCGGGAGCAATGAGCAGTTCTTC.

Comments on this clonotype: A junction end diverges from the germline sequence, so it may reflect a read error. V gene TRBV2 combines with J gene TRBJ1-5; TRBD1 matches at 9 bases. This CDR3 is built from 15 residues. CDR1 SNHLY and CDR2 FYNNEI come from the germline V gene. This chain's CDR3 is CASSIRGQGLQPRHF. The CDR3 DNA reads as TGTGCCAGCAGTATTAGGGGACAGGGTCTCCAGCCCCGGCATTTT.

There are a few counts of this clonotype. The J gene is TRBJ2-5, the V gene TRBV24-1, with D hard to call. V shed 3 bases and J shed 2 bases, with 6 bases lying between them. The V gene's germline CDR1 is KGHDR and CDR2 SFDVKD. The CDR3 consists of 13 residues. The CDR3 bases are TGTGCCACCAGTGATGTTTCTCAAGAGACCCAGTACTTC. Amino acids: CATSDVSQETQYF.

V usage is TRBV6-6 and J usage is TRBJ2-7; 7 bases are a match to TRBD1. V trimming: 2 bases; J trimming: 3 bases; junction bases outside the gene matches: 4. Germline V gene data show CDR1 as MNHNY and CDR2 as SVGAGI (reference sequence). The CDR3 has 14 amino acids. The CDR3 DNA is TGTGCCAGCAGTTACGAAAGGGGGCTCTACGAGCAGTACTTC. Translation gives CASSYERGLYEQYF.

The gene calls are TRBV4-3 and TRBJ2-1, with a possible D match to TRBD1 (5 bases). Germline V CDR1 and CDR2: LGHNA, YSLEER. The CDR3 consists of 15 residues. With 1 base removed from V and 0 bases from J, the gap between germline ends came to 7 bases. The CDR3 bases are TGCGCCAGCAGCCAAGCGACAGTCTCCTACAATGAGCAGTTCTTC. It encodes CASSQATVSYNEQFF.

The chain joins TRBV27 to TRBJ1-2, with 9 nucleotides matching TRBD1. This CDR3 contains 17 residues. CDR1 and CDR2 (germline): MNHEY, SMNVEV (reference sequence). After removal of 4 bases from V and 0 bases from J, the junction contained 9 bases not matched to a gene. The CDR3 loop reads CASSSTGGTGTNYGYTF. CDR3 DNA sequence: TGTGCCAGCAGTTCCACGGGGGGGACAGGGACTAACTATGGCTACACCTTC.

V usage is TRBV20-1 and J usage is TRBJ1-5, with D possibly being TRBD1 (6 bases). The ends were cut back, 7 bases at V and 3 bases at J, with 16 bases in the middle. Per germline, CDR1 DFQATT and CDR2 SNEGSKA (reference sequence). CDR3 length: 14 amino acids. In DNA, the CDR3 is TGCAGTGTAACTCGAGGGGGAGTCAATCAGCCCCAGCATTTT. Its protein product is CSVTRGGVNQPQHF.

The chain is built from TRBV20-1 and TRBJ2-1; possible D gene TRBD2, 6 bases. Trimming took 6 bases from V and 5 from J, leaving 23 bases between them. The CDR3 length is 16 residues. Germline-derived CDR1 and CDR2 are DFQATT and SNEGSKA (reference sequence). The DNA for the CDR3 is TGCAGTGCCCCCAATCCCGGGAGCGGTATAAACAATGAGCAGTTCTTC. Its translation: CSAPNPGSGINNEQFF.

CDR3 sequence (DNA): TGTGCCAGCAGTTACGAGGGGGCCATTGCCGAGCAGTTCTTC. This translates into CASSYEGAIAEQFF. This chain uses TRBV6-2 or TRBV6-3 with TRBJ2-1; 7 bases map to TRBD1. This CDR3 has 14 amino acids. From germline, CDR1 is MNHEY and CDR2 SVGEGT. The J segment lost 10 bases and the V segment lost 2 bases, leaving 8 bases of the junction unmatched.

The gene calls are TRBV18 and TRBJ2-3; D unresolved. CDR3 length equals 14 residues. Germline lookup yields CDR1 KGHSH and CDR2 LQKENI. V lost 2 bases to trimming and J lost 2 bases, with 8 bases between them. CDR3 nucleotides: TGTGCCAGCTCACCAGGGGTGATCACAGATACGCAGTATTTT. Its protein product is CASSPGVITDTQYF.

This clonotype has a handful of counts. This sequence joins TRBV9 and TRBJ2-7; 10 bases map to TRBD1. Germline CDR1 and CDR2: SGDLS and YYNGEE. Germline trimming cut 3 bases from V and 0 bases from J; bases unmatched to any gene: 3. The CDR3 extends over 15 amino acids. The chain's CDR3 is CASSGDRGSSYEQYF. The CDR3 nucleotides read TGTGCCAGCAGCGGGGACAGGGGAAGCTCCTACGAGCAGTACTTC.